These 25 T cell receptor beta chains share one sample of origin, sequenced in a study of blood T cell repertoires in COVID-19. Some clones are missing from TCRdb's copy, which holds only in-frame ones; the method was immunoSEQ multiplex PCR. Among about 210,000 clones, approximately 88% were seen once, and the ten largest hold approximately 10%. The sample consisted of PBMCs or T cells enriched from blood (not recorded which). Source of these receptors: a man younger than 35 with acute COVID-19.

The chain uses TRBV7-2 and TRBJ2-3; 7 nucleotides align to TRBD1. This CDR3 region has 13 residues. Per the germline V gene, CDR1 is SGHTA and CDR2 is FQGNSA. V gave up 5 bases and J gave up 5 bases; unmatched junction bases: 4. The CDR3: CASSPRQGDTQYF. In DNA form, the CDR3 reads TGTGCCAGCAGCCCGCGACAGGGAGATACGCAGTATTTT. Full variable domain (outside the CDR3, taken from reference TRBV7-2 and TRBJ2-3): GAGVSQSPSNKVTEKGKDVELRCDPISGHTALYWYRQSLGQGLEFLIYFQGNSAPDKSGLPSDRFSAERTGGSVSTLTIQRTQQEDSAVYLCASSPRQGDTQYFGPGTRLTVL.

The chain couples TRBV5-4 to TRBJ1-2; tentatively, D is TRBD1 (6 bases). Trimming left V 4 bases short and J 8 bases short, with 9 bases between. The CDR3 is 11 residues long. Germline V CDR1 and CDR2: SGHNT, YYREEE (reference sequence). The CDR3 sequence is CASSDDRGYTF. In DNA form, the CDR3 reads TGTGCCAGCAGCGACGACAGGGGCTACACCTTC.

This clone was observed once. The chain combines TRBV19 with TRBJ1-1, with no clear D. This CDR3 region has 14 residues. With 5 bases removed from V and 3 bases from J, the gap between germline ends came to 13 bases. Looked up from germline, CDR1 is LNHDA and CDR2 is SQIVND (reference sequence). CDR3 residues: CASSPIMGDTEAFF. CDR3 DNA sequence: TGTGCCAGTAGTCCCATCATGGGAGACACTGAAGCTTTCTTT.

This clone is a singleton in its sample. One end of the junction is discordant with germline, which a read error may explain. The chain is built from TRBV20-1 and TRBJ1-1, with D possibly being TRBD1 (5 bases). Germline V gene data show CDR1 as DFQATT and CDR2 as SNEGSKA (reference sequence). There are 11 residues in the CDR3. CDR3 residues: CSATLTVETFF. CDR3 in DNA: TGCAGTGCTACGTTGACAGTTGAAACTTTCTTT.

The DNA of the CDR3 is TGTGCCAGCAGTATACAGGTGAACACTGAAGCTTTCTTT. Its protein product is CASSIQVNTEAFF. This chain joins TRBV6-5 and TRBJ1-1, with D possibly being TRBD1 (5 bases). This CDR3 comprises 13 residues. Per germline, CDR1 MNHEY and CDR2 SVGAGI. The V end was cut by 5 bases, the J end by 0 bases, with 7 bases between.

To note about this clone: This specimen includes other DNA sequences encoding the same CDR3. J is TRBJ2-2 and V is TRBV6-5; D is uncertain. The CDR3 length is 11 residues. V lost 6 bases and J 5 bases, leaving 4 bases between the germline ends. Germline V gene lookup returns CDR1 MNHEY and CDR2 SVGAGI. As DNA, the CDR3 is TGTGCCAGCAGCCTGACCGGGGAGCTGTTTTTT. As protein: CASSLTGELFF.

The chain has TRBV6-5 and TRBJ2-1; TRBD2 aligns across 8 bases. CDR1 is MNHEY, CDR2 SVGAGI, per germline. V dropped 6 bases and J dropped 10; count of bases not matched to a gene: 11. The CDR3 has 14 amino acids. The CDR3 protein is CASSQRERGREQFF. Here the CDR3 DNA reads TGTGCCAGCAGCCAGCGGGAGAGGGGCAGGGAGCAGTTCTTC.

The J gene is TRBJ1-1, the V gene TRBV6-5; 9 positions agree with TRBD1. The germline CDR1 and CDR2 sequences are MNHEY and SVGAGI. The CDR3 has 15 residues. The V gene end was trimmed by 8 bases and the J gene end by 3 bases; junction bases not matched to a gene: 10. The CDR3 DNA reads as TGTGCCAGCCTCTCGGAGGGACAGGGTGACACTGAAGCTTTCTTT. This codes for CASLSEGQGDTEAFF.

The chain employs TRBV30 and TRBJ2-7; D is undetermined. This CDR3 comprises 14 residues. Between the trimmed V and J ends, which lost 1 base and 2 bases, there was a span of 12 bases. Germline V gives CDR1 GTSNPN, CDR2 SVGIG (reference sequence). The CDR3 DNA is TGTGCCTGGAGTGGGCGCGGCGTTACCTACGAGCAGTACTTC. Translating gives CAWSGRGVTYEQYF. The whole variable domain, filled in from reference TRBV30 and TRBJ2-7, reads SQTIHQWPATLVQPVGSPLSLECTVEGTSNPNLYWYRQAAGRGLQLLFYSVGIGQISSEVPQNLSASRPQDRQFILSSKKLLLSDSGFYLCAWSGRGVTYEQYFGPGTRLTVT.

The rearrangement links TRBV19 to TRBJ1-1; 11 nucleotides align to TRBD1. Germline values: CDR1 LNHDA, CDR2 SQIVND (reference sequence). The V segment lost 3 bases and the J segment 8 bases; nucleotides outside the gene matches: 8. The length of the CDR3 is 15 residues. The CDR3 region is CASSMGQGDLTEAFF. The CDR3 nucleotides are TGTGCCAGTAGTATGGGACAGGGGGACTTAACCGAAGCTTTCTTT.

The chain recombines TRBV14 with TRBJ1-6, with D hard to call. Germline V gene lookup returns CDR1 SGHDN and CDR2 FVKESK. This CDR3 has 16 residues. V was pared by 2 bases and J by 6 bases, with 14 bases between. CDR3 protein: CASSQNPNRINSPLHF. The CDR3 DNA is TGTGCCAGCAGCCAAAACCCTAATAGAATTAATTCACCCCTCCACTTT.

The chain joins TRBV28 to TRBJ1-2; D might be TRBD1 (5 bases). The CDR3 contains 12 residues. CDR1 and CDR2 (germline): MDHEN, SYDVKM. CDR3 region: CARQGLIYGYTF. The CDR3 coding sequence is TGTGCGCGGCAGGGCCTAATCTATGGCTACACCTTC.

The gene calls are TRBV28 and TRBJ2-2; possibly TRBD2 for D (5 bases). There are 15 residues in the CDR3. Germline V gene sequence: CDR1 MDHEN, CDR2 SYDVKM. Trimming took off 3 bases at V and 4 bases at J, with 12 bases between the two ends. The CDR3 region is CASSFIRDGTGELFF. The CDR3 DNA is TGTGCCAGCAGTTTTATTCGGGATGGCACCGGGGAGCTGTTTTTT.

This CDR3 reads CASSLKPGQSTDTQYF. In nucleotides, the CDR3 is TGTGCCAGCAGCTTAAAACCGGGACAGAGCACAGATACGCAGTATTTT. J is TRBJ2-3 and V is TRBV5-5; 7 bases match TRBD1. The trim removed 2 bases at V and 0 bases at J, leaving 6 bases unmatched. The germline gives CDR1 SGHKS, CDR2 YYEKEE (reference sequence). CDR3 length: 16 amino acids.

The rearrangement joins TRBV5-1 to TRBJ1-2; D unclear. V lost 1 base to trimming and J lost 7 bases, with 14 bases between them. Germline CDR1 SGHRS, CDR2 YFSETQ. This CDR3 has 14 residues. CDR3: CASSLSGGRSGYTF. The CDR3 DNA is TGCGCCAGCAGCTTGTCGGGTGGGAGGAGTGGCTACACCTTC.

The chain carries TRBV5-1 and TRBJ1-1; TRBD1 aligns across 9 bases. Germline loops: CDR1 SGHRS, CDR2 YFSETQ. The J segment lost 5 bases and the V segment lost 0 bases, leaving 5 bases of the junction unmatched. The CDR3 has 15 amino acids. The CDR3, as DNA: TGCGCCAGCAGCTTGGTGGGACAGGGTAGGACTGAAGCTTTCTTT. As protein: CASSLVGQGRTEAFF.

The rearrangement uses TRBV6-2 or TRBV6-3 and TRBJ2-7; D is unclear. The CDR3 has 12 amino acids. Germline CDR1 MNHEY, CDR2 SVGEGT. The germline V and J ends were trimmed by 0 bases and 3 bases, with 3 bases remaining between them. The DNA of the CDR3 is TGTGCCAGCAGTTACTCCTTCTACGAGCAGTACTTC. Protein product: CASSYSFYEQYF.

Comments on this clone: One end of the junction does not line up with germline, which may come from a read error. The gene calls are TRBV27 and TRBJ2-3, with 7 bases lining up with TRBD2. The germline V gene has CDR1 MNHEY and CDR2 SMNVEV (reference sequence). The CDR3 extends over 13 amino acids. Here the CDR3 reads CASSLSGGDMQYF. The CDR3 nucleotides read TGTGCCAGCAGTTTATCGGGGGGGGATATGCAGTATTTT.

A remark on this clone: Distinct nucleotide sequences in the sample also encode this CDR3. The rearrangement uses TRBV28 and TRBJ2-5; D is unresolved. The CDR3 has 12 residues. Germline V gives CDR1 MDHEN, CDR2 SYDVKM. The V and J ends lost 3 bases and 4 bases respectively, with 6 bases between them. CDR3 sequence (DNA): TGTGCCAGCAGTTTGAGCCGAGAGACCCAGTACTTC. Translation: CASSLSRETQYF.

This chain uses TRBV28 with TRBJ1-1, with unresolved D. V lost 6 bases, J lost 0 bases, and 8 bases lay in between. Germline V CDR1 and CDR2: MDHEN, SYDVKM. CDR3 length: 13 residues. The CDR3 sequence: CASSPEMNTEAFF. The CDR3 bases are TGTGCCAGCAGCCCGGAGATGAACACTGAAGCTTTCTTT. Together with reference TRBV28 and TRBJ1-1, the CDR3 gives the full variable domain: DVKVTQSSRYLVKRTGEKVFLECVQDMDHENMFWYRQDPGLGLRLIYFSYDVKMKEKGDIPEGYSVSREKKERFSLILESASTNQTSMYLCASSPEMNTEAFFGQGTRLTVV.

The CDR3: CASGLGLAGGPGTGELFF. The DNA for the CDR3 is TGTGCTAGTGGTTTGGGACTAGCGGGAGGGCCTGGGACCGGGGAGCTGTTTTTT. The rearrangement joins TRBV12-5 to TRBJ2-2, with 14 bases fitting TRBD2. V was pared by 1 base and J by 5 bases, with 6 bases of the junction left unmatched. Germline assignment: CDR1 LGHNT and CDR2 FRNRAP. The CDR3 has 18 amino acids.

This chain links TRBV9 with TRBJ2-7; D is ambiguous. Looked up from germline, CDR1 is SGDLS and CDR2 is YYNGEE. Trimming removed 4 bases from V and 5 bases from J, with 19 bases in between. The CDR3 loop spans 15 amino acids. The CDR3 here is CASSPTISPYDEQYF. In DNA, the CDR3 is TGTGCCAGCAGCCCCACTATATCCCCCTATGACGAGCAGTACTTC.

The chain recombines TRBV24-1 with TRBJ1-5, with 8 bases fitting TRBD1. The CDR3 sequence is 15 residues long. V shed 5 bases, J shed 3 bases, and the junction held 5 bases outside the gene matches. Germline CDR1 is KGHDR and CDR2 is SFDVKD. CDR3 DNA: TGTGCCACCAGTGCCGGGACAGGACTCAATCAGCCCCAGCATTTT. Amino acids: CATSAGTGLNQPQHF.

The V call is TRBV10-3, the J call TRBJ2-3, with 16 bases identical to TRBD2. Germline lookup yields CDR1 ENHRY and CDR2 SYGVKD. This CDR3 contains 18 residues. V trimming: 10 bases; J trimming: 8 bases; junction bases outside the gene matches: 18. The CDR3 DNA is TGTGCCACCTGGAACCCCGGGACTAGCGGGAGGGGGGGGGCTACGCAGTATTTT. Encoded protein: CATWNPGTSGRGGATQYF.

The chain employs TRBV10-3 and TRBJ2-3, with a possible D match to TRBD1 (6 bases). CDR3 length equals 16 residues. V was shortened by 10 bases and J by 4 bases, with 24 bases between the two germline ends. CDR1 and CDR2 from the germline V gene are ENHRY and SYGVKD. The CDR3 coding sequence is TGTGCCACCGAATCTGGGGGCGCGGCCGTCCCAGATACGCAGTATTTT. This encodes CATESGGAAVPDTQYF.